A selection of T cell receptor beta chains follows, all from one sample in a study of blood T cell repertoires in COVID-19. Using immunoSEQ multiplex PCR, the repertoire was profiled, and TCRdb retains in-frame clones only, with some absent. This sample yields roughly 160,000 clones, of which roughly 80% are seen a single time; 12% belongs to the top ten. Source material: PBMCs or T cells enriched from blood (not recorded which). These receptors were obtained from a middle-aged man who had recovered from COVID-19. Both conserved end residues are part of each CDR3. A D gene is named only where the DNA matches it firmly. A clone size is listed for some rows: how often the clone was seen (once, few, many), or a class if it is expanded.

TGTGCCAGCAGCTTGGGACGGGGGAGTAGGCGGAATGAAAAACTGTTTTTT CASSLGRGSRRNEKLFF . TRBJ1-4 . TRBV5-4
TGTGCCAGTAGGAGGGACAGCTCTAACTATGGCTACACCTTC CASRRDSSNYGYTF . TRBJ1-2 TRBD1 TRBV19
TGTGCCAGCAGTTACGGCGGGGGGGCCCTCGGGCAGTACTTC CASSYGGGALGQYF . TRBJ2-7 TRBD2 TRBV6-6
TGTGCCAGCACCCCTGGGGGGTACTCGTGGGGCACTGAAGCTTTCTTT CASTPGGYSWGTEAFF . TRBJ1-1 . TRBV27
TGCGCCAGCAGGAACAGAGACAGGAACACTGAAGCTTTCTTT CASRNRDRNTEAFF . TRBJ1-1 . TRBV5-1
TGTGCCATCAGTGAGGACAGGGGGGGGATCGGCTACACCTTC CAISEDRGGIGYTF . TRBJ1-2 TRBD1 TRBV10-3
TGTGCCAGCAGCCAAGGGACTGTTAGGGAGCCCCAGCATTTT CASSQGTVREPQHF . TRBJ1-5 . TRBV3-1/TRBV3-2
TGCGCCAGCAGTGAGGTGGGGGCTAGCTACGAGCAGTACTTC CASSEVGASYEQYF . TRBJ2-7 . TRBV10-2
TGCAGCGGACGGACAGGCTACTCCTACGAGCAGTACTTC CSGRTGYSYEQYF once TRBJ2-7 TRBD1 TRBV29-1
TGTGCCAGCAGTTCTCTGGCCACCGGGGAGCTGTTTTTT CASSSLATGELFF few TRBJ2-2 . TRBV12-3/TRBV12-4
TGCGCCAGCCGAGGAGGGATAGCGGGGGGGAGCACAGATACGCAGTATTTT CASRGGIAGGSTDTQYF . TRBJ2-3 TRBD2 TRBV5-1
TGTGCCAGCAGGGGCGGGGTTAATAGCAATCAGCCCCAGCATTTT CASRGGVNSNQPQHF few TRBJ1-5 . TRBV28
TGTGCCAGCAGCTTAGTACAGACCCAGAACACTGAAGCTTTCTTT CASSLVQTQNTEAFF . TRBJ1-1 . TRBV5-5
TGTGCCAGCAGCTTAGATGGGGGGGCAGCAGATACGCAGTATTTT CASSLDGGAADTQYF once TRBJ2-3 . TRBV7-3
TGTGCCAGCAGTGTTACGGGTGGCTACACCTTC CASSVTGGYTF . TRBJ1-2 . TRBV2
TGTGCCAGCAGTCCGGGGGAGTATGGCTACACCTTC CASSPGEYGYTF . TRBJ1-2 . TRBV12-3/TRBV12-4
TGTGCCTGGAGTAGTACAGGGGGCGAGCAGTACTTC CAWSSTGGEQYF once TRBJ2-7 TRBD1 TRBV30
TGTGCCAGTAAATGGACCGGGGGGGATCAGCCCCAGCATTTT CASKWTGGDQPQHF . TRBJ1-5 . TRBV19
TGTGCCAGCAGAAGACTGCCCCTGAACACCGGGGAGCTGTTTTTT CASRRLPLNTGELFF . TRBJ2-2 . TRBV27